The clone carrying this T cell receptor (beta chain) was picked up many times. The sample belongs to a study of T cells in Graves' hyperthyroidism and ophthalmopathy. Study-level information: Peripheral blood was taken when the disease was first diagnosed, before any treatment began.

Diagnosis of hyperthyroidism was new in patients aged 18 to 65, and its duration was under 2 months. Template material for amplifying TCR beta CDR3 regions consisted of RNA transcripts. Researchers ran a first-round RT-PCR on the TCR CDR3 using the HTBI primer set. TCRdb fed the multiplex PCR reads into MiXCR, producing one record per CDR3 protein. The sample lists 270,000 or so distinct CDR3 sequences, 25% occurring once. Trimming left V 0 bases short and J 0 bases short, with 8 bases between. The CDR3 is 15 residues long. Germline V lookup: CDR1 MNHEY, CDR2 SVGAGI. Sequenced: blood. The TCR sequence derives from a man aged 40-49 years with Graves' hyperthyroidism that later progressed to Graves' ophthalmopathy. The gene calls are TRBV6-5 and TRBJ1-1; no firm D call. The CDR3 bases are TGTGCCAGCAGTTACTCGGGCAGCATGAACACTGAAGCTTTCTTT. It codes for CASSYSGSMNTEAFF.